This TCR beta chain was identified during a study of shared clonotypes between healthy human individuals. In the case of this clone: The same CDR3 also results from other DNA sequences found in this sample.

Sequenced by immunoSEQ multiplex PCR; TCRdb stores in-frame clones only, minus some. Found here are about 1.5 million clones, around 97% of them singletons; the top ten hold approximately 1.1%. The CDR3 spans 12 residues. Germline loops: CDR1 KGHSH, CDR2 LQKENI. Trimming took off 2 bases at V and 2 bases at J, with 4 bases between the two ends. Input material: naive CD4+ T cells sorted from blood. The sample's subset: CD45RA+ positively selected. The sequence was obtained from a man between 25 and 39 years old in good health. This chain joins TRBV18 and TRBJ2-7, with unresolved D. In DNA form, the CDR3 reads TGTGCCAGCTCACCAGTTCCCTACGAGCAGTACTTC. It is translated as CASSPVPYEQYF.